This T cell receptor beta chain derives from a study of blood T cell repertoires in COVID-19. Study information: Spain, Italy and the United States supplied samples that represented acute and convalescent COVID-19.

Clones were sequenced by immunoSEQ multiplex PCR, and TCRdb holds only the in-frame ones, with some missing. The data show more than 150,000 clones, with 88% seen just once and approximately 2.4% held by the top ten. The CDR3 loop spans 18 amino acids. The germline V gene has CDR1 SEHNR and CDR2 FQNEAQ (reference sequence). J lost 6 bases, V lost 1 base, and 11 bases had no gene match. Sequenced input: peripheral blood. This TCR was sampled from a woman between 70 and 85 years old with acute or convalescent COVID-19. This sequence joins TRBV7-9 and TRBJ2-1, with 11 bases that match TRBD2. Written as DNA, the CDR3 is TGTGCCAGCAGCTTAGACCCTCTGACTAGCGGGGCTACCAATGAGCAGTTCTTC. It is translated as CASSLDPLTSGATNEQFF.